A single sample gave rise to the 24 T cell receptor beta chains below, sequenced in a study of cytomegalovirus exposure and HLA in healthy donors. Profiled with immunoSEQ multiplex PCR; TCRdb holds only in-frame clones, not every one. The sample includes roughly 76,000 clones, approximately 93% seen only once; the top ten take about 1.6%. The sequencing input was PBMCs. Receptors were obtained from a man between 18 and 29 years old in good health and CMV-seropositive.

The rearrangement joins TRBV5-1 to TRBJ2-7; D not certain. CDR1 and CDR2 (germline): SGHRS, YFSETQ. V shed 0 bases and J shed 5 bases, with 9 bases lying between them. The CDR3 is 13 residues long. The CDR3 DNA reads TGCGCCAGCAGCTTGGATCCAGAACACGAGCAGTACTTC. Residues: CASSLDPEHEQYF.

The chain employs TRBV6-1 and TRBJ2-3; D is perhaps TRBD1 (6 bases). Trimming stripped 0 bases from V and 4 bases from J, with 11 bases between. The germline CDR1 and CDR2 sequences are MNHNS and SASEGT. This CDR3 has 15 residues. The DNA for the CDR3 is TGTGCCAGCAGTGAAGCCCACTACAGGGCAGATACGCAGTATTTT. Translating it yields CASSEAHYRADTQYF.

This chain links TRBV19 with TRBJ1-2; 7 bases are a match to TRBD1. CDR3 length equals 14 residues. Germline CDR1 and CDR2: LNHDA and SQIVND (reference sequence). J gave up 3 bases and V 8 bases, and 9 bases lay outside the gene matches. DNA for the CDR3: TGTGCCAGTGCCCCTCTAACAGGGGACTATGGCTACACCTTC. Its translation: CASAPLTGDYGYTF.

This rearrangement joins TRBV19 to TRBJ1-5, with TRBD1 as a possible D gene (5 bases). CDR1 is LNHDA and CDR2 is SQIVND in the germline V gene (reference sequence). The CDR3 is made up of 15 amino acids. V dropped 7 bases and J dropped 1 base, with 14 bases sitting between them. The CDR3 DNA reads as TGTGCCAGTACCCAAGGGGCGAGGAGCAATCAGCCCCAGCATTTT. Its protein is CASTQGARSNQPQHF.

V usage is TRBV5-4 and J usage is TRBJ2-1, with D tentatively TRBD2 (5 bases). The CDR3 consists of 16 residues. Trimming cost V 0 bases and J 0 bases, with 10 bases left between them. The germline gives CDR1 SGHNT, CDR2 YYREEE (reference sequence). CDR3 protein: CASSLGRRGSYNEQFF. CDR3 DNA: TGTGCCAGCAGCTTGGGCCGACGGGGCTCCTACAATGAGCAGTTCTTC.

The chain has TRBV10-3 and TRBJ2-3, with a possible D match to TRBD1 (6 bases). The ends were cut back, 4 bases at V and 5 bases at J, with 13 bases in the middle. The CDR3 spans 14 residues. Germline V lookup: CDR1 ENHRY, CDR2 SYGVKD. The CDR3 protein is CAISGDNFRDTQYF. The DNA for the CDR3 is TGTGCCATCAGTGGGGACAACTTCAGAGATACGCAGTATTTT.

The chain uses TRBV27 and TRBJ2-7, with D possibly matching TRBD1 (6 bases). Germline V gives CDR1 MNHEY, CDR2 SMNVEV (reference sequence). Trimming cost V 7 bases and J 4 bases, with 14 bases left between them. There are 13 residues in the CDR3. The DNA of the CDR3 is TGTGCCAGCAACGAGGGGGTGGGTTACGAGCAGTACTTC. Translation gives CASNEGVGYEQYF.

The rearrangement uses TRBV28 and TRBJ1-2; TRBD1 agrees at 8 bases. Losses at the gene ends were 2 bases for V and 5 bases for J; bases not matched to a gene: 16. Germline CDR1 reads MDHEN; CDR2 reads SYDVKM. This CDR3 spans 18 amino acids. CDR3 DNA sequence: TGTGCCAGCAGTTTACTGGCCGAGGCAGGGGGCTTCTGGTATGGCTACACCTTC. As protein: CASSLLAEAGGFWYGYTF.

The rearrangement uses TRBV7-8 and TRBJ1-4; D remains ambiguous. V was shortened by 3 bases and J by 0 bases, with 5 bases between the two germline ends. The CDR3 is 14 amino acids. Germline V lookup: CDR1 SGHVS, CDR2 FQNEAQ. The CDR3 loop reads CASSFIATNEKLFF. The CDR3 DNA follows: TGTGCCAGCAGCTTTATCGCAACTAATGAAAAACTGTTTTTT.

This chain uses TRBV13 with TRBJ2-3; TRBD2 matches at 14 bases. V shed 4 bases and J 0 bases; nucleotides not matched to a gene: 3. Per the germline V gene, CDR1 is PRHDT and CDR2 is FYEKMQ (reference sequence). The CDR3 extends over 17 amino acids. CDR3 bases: TGTGCCAGCAGCTCGGGACTAGCGGGAGTGAGCACAGATACGCAGTATTTT. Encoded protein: CASSSGLAGVSTDTQYF. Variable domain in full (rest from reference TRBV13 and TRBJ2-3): AAGVIQSPRHLIKEKRETATLKCYPIPRHDTVYWYQQGPGQDPQFLISFYEKMQSDKGSIPDRFSAQQFSDYHSELNMSSLELGDSALYFCASSSGLAGVSTDTQYFGPGTRLTVL.

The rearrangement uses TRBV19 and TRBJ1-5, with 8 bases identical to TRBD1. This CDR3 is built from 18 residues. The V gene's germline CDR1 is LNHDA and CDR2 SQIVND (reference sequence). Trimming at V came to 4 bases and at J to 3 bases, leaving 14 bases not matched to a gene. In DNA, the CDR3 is TGTGCCAGTAGTACCAGGGGGCAAGGGTTGCCTGTCAATCAGCCCCAGCATTTT. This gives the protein CASSTRGQGLPVNQPQHF. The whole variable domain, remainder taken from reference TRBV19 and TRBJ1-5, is DGGITQSPKYLFRKEGQNVTLSCEQNLNHDAMYWYRQDPGQGLRLIYYSQIVNDFQKGDIAEGYSVSREKKESFPLTVTSAQKNPTAFYLCASSTRGQGLPVNQPQHFGDGTRLSIL.

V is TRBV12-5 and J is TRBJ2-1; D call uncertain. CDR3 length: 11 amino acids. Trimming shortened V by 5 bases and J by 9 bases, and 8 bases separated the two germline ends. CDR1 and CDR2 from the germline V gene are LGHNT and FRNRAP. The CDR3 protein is CASGRGGEQFF. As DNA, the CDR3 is TGTGCTAGTGGTCGCGGCGGTGAGCAGTTCTTC. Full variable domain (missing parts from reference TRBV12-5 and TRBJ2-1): DARVTQTPRHKVTEMGQEVTMRCQPILGHNTVFWYRQTMMQGLELLAYFRNRAPLDDSGMPKDRFSAEMPDATLATLKIQPSEPRDSAVYFCASGRGGEQFFGPGTRLTVL.

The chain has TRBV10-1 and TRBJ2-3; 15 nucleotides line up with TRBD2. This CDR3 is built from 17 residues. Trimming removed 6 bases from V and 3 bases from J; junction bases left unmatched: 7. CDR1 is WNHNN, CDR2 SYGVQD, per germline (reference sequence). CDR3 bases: TGCGCCAGCAGGACCGGGACTAGCGGGAGGCTGACAGATACGCAGTATTTT. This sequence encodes CASRTGTSGRLTDTQYF.

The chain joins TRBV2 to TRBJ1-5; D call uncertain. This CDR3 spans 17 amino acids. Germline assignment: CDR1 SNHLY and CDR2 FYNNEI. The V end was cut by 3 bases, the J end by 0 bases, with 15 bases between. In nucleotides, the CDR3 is TGTGCCAGCAGTGATAGGATCTCGACTTATAGCAATCAGCCCCAGCATTTT. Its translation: CASSDRISTYSNQPQHF.

The DNA for the CDR3 is TGCGCCAGCAGCTCCCAGGGGGCGCAGGAAGCTTTCTTT. Its protein is CASSSQGAQEAFF. The V gene is TRBV5-1, the J gene TRBJ1-1; 8 nucleotides agree with TRBD1. There are 13 residues in the CDR3. Germline V gene lookup returns CDR1 SGHRS and CDR2 YFSETQ. Losses at the gene ends were 3 bases for V and 8 bases for J; bases not matched to a gene: 6.

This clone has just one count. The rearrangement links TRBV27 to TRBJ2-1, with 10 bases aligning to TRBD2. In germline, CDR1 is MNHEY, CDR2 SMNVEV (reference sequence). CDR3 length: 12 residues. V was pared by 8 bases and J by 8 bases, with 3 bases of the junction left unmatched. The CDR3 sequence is CASQTSGYEQFF. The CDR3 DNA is TGTGCCAGCCAGACTAGCGGGTATGAGCAGTTCTTC.

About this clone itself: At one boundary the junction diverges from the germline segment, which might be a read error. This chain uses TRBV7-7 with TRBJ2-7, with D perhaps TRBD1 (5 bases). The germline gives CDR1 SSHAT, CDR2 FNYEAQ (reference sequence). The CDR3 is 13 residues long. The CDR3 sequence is CASSSTVMGEQYF. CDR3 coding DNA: TGTGCTAGCAGCTCGACAGTGATGGGGGAGCAGTACTTC.

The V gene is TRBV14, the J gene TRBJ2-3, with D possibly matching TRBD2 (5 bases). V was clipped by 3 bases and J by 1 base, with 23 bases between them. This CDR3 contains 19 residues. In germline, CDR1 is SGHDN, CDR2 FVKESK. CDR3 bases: TGTGCCAGCAGCCAGGACTCCCGGACCCGCATTCGAGGCACAGATACGCAGTATTTT. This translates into CASSQDSRTRIRGTDTQYF.

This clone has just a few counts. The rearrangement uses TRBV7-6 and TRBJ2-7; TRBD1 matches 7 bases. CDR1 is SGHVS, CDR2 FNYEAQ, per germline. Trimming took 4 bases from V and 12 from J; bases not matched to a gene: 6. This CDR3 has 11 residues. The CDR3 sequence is CASSSDRDAYF. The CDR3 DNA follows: TGTGCCAGCAGCTCCGACAGGGACGCGTACTTC. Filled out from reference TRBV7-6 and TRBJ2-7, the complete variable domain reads GAGVSQSPRYKVTKRGQDVALRCDPISGHVSLYWYRQALGQGPEFLTYFNYEAQQDKSGLPNDRFSAERPEGSISTLTIQRTEQRDSAMYRCASSSDRDAYFGPGTRLTVT.

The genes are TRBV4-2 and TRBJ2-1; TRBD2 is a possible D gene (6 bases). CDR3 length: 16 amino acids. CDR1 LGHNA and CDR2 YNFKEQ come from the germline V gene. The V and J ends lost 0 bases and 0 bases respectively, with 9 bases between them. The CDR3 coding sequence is TGTGCCAGCAGCCAAGATCACGGGAGCTCCTACAATGAGCAGTTCTTC. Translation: CASSQDHGSSYNEQFF.

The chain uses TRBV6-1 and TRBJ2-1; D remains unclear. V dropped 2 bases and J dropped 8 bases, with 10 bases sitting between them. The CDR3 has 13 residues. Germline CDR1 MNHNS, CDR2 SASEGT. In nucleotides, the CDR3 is TGTGCCAGCAGTGAACTAAGTCGGTATGAGCAGTTCTTC. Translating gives CASSELSRYEQFF.

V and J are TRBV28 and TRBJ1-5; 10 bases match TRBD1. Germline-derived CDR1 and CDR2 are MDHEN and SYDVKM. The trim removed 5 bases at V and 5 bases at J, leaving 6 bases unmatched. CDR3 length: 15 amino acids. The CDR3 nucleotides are TGTGCCAGCAGTCCGGGACAGGGGATCCATCAGCCCCAGCATTTT. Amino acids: CASSPGQGIHQPQHF.

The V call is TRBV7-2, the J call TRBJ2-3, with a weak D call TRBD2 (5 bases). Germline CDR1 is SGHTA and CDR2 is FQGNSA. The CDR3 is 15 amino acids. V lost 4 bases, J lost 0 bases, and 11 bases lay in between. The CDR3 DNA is TGTGCCAGCAGCTCCGGACTTTATAGCACAGATACGCAGTATTTT. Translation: CASSSGLYSTDTQYF.

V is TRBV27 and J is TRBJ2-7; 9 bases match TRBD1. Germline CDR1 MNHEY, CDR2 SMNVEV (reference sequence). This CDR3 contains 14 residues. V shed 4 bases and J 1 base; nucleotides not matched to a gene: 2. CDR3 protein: CASSYGTGSYEQYF. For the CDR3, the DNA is TGTGCCAGCAGTTATGGGACAGGGTCCTACGAGCAGTACTTC.